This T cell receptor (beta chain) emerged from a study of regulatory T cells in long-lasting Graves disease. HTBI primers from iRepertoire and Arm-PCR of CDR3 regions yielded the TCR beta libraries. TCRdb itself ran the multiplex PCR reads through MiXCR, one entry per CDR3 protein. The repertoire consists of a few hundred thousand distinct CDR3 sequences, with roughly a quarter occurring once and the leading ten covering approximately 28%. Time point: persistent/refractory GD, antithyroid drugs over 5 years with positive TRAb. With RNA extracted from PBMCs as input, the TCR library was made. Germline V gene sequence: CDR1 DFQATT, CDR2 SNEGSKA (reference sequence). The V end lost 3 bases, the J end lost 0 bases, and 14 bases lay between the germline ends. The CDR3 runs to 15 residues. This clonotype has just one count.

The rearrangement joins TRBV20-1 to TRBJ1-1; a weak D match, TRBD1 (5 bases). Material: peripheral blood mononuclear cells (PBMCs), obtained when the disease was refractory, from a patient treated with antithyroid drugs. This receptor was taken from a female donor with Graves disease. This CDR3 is CSASFGASMNTEAFF. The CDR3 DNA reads TGCAGTGCTAGTTTTGGGGCCAGCATGAACACTGAAGCTTTCTTT.